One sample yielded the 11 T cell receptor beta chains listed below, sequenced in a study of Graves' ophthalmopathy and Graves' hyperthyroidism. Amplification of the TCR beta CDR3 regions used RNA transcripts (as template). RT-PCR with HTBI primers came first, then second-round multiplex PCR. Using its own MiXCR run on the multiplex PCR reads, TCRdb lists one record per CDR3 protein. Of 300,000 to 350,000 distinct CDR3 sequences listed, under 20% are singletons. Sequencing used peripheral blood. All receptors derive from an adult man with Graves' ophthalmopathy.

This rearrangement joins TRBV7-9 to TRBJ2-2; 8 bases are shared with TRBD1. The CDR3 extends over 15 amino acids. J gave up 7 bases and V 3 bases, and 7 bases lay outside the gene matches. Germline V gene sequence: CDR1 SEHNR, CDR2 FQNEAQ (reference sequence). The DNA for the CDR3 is TGTGCCAGCAGCTTGGACAGGGTCCGAGGCGGGGAGCTGTTTTTT. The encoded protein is CASSLDRVRGGELFF.

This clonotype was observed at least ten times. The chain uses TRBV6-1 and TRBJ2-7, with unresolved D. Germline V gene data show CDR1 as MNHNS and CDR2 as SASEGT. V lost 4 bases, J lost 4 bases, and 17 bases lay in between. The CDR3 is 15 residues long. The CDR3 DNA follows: TGTGCCAGCAGTGTCTCCCTGACTTCTTTATACGAGCAGTACTTC. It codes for CASSVSLTSLYEQYF.

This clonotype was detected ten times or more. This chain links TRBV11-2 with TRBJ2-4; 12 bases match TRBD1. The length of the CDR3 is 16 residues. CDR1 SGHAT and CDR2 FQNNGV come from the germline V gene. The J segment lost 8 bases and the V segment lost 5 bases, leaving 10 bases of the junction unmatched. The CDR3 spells CASSRDGTGGFDIQYF. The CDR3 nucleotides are TGTGCCAGCAGCCGCGATGGGACAGGGGGCTTTGACATTCAGTACTTC.

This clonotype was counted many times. CDR3 DNA sequence: TGTGCCAGCAGTCCTACTCAGGGATCCAAAAACATTCAGTACTTC. Residues: CASSPTQGSKNIQYF. This chain joins TRBV27 and TRBJ2-4, with D perhaps TRBD1 (5 bases). CDR3 length equals 15 residues. Trimming cost V 5 bases and J 2 bases, with 13 bases left between them. The V gene's germline CDR1 is MNHEY and CDR2 SMNVEV (reference sequence).

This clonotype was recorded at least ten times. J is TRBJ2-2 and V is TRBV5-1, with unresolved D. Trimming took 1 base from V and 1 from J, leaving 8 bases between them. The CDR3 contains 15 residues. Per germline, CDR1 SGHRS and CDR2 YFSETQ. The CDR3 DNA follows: TGCGCCAGCAGCTTGAGGCAGATGAACACCGGGGAGCTGTTTTTT. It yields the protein CASSLRQMNTGELFF.

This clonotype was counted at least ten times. In DNA, the CDR3 is TGTGCCAGCAGCTTATCGACAGGGGGAGAGACCCAGTACTTC. Translation gives CASSLSTGGETQYF. The V call is TRBV7-9, the J call TRBJ2-5; TRBD1 aligns across 9 bases. The CDR3 consists of 14 residues. V lost 2 bases to trimming and J lost 4 bases; unmatched junction nucleotides: 2. CDR1 and CDR2 (germline): SEHNR, FQNEAQ (reference sequence).

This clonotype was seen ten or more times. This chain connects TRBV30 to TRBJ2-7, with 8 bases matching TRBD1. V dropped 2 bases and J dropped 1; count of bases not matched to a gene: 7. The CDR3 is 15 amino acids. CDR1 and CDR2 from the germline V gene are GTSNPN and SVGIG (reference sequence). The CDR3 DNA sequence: TGTGCCTGGAGTACCGAGACAGGGGCGTCCTACGAGCAGTACTTC. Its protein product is CAWSTETGASYEQYF.

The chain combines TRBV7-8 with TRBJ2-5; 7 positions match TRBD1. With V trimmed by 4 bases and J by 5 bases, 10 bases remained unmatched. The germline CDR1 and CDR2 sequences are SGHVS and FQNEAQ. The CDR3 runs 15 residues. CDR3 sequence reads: CASSSQGRVGETQYF. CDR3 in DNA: TGTGCCAGCAGCTCACAGGGGCGGGTGGGGGAGACCCAGTACTTC.

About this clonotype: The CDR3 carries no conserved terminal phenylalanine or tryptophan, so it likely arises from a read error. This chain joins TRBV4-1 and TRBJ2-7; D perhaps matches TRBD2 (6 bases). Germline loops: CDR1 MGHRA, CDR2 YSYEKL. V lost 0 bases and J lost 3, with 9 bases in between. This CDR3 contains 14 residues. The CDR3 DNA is TGCGCCAGCAGCCAAGAAGTGGGGGGCTACGAGCAGTACCTC. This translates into CASSQEVGGYEQYL.

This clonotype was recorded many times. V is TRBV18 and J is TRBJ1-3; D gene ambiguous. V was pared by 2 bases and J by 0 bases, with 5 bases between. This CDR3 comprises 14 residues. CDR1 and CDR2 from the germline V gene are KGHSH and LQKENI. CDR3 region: CASSPIDSGNTIYF. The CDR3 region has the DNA TGTGCCAGCTCACCAATAGACTCTGGAAACACCATATATTTT.

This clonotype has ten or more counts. The CDR3, as DNA: TGTGCCAGCAGAGGACAGGGGGCGGATCAGCCCCAGCATTTT. Protein product: CASRGQGADQPQHF. V is TRBV7-2 and J is TRBJ1-5, with TRBD1 identical over 11 bases. This CDR3 contains 14 residues. CDR1 and CDR2 (germline): SGHTA, FQGNSA. The J segment lost 5 bases and the V segment lost 6 bases, leaving 3 bases of the junction unmatched.